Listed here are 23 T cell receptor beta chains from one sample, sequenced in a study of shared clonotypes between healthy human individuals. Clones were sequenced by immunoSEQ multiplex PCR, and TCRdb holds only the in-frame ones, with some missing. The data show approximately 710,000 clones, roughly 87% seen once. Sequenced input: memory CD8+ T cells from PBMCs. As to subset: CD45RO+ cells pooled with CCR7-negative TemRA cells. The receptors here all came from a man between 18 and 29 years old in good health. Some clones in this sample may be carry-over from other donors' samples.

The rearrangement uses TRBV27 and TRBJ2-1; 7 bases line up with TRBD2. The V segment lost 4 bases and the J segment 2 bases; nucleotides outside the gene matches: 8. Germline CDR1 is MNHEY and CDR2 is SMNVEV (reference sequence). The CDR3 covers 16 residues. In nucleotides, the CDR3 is TGTGCCAGCAGTTCCCGGGAGGCTGGTACCTACAATGAGCAGTTCTTC. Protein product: CASSSREAGTYNEQFF.

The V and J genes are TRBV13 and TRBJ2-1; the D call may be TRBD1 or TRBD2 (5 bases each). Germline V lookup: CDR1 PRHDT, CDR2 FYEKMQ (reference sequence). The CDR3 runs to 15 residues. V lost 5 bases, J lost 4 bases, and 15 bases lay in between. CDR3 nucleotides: TGTGCCAGCAGCCCTCCGGGACCGAATTACAATGAGCAGTTCTTC. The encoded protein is CASSPPGPNYNEQFF.

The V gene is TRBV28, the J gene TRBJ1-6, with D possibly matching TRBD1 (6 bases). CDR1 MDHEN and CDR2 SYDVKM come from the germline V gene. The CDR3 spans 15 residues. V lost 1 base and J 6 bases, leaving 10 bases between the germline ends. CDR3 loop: CASSLYGGLNSPLHF. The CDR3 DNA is TGTGCCAGCAGTTTATACGGGGGGCTTAATTCACCCCTCCACTTT.

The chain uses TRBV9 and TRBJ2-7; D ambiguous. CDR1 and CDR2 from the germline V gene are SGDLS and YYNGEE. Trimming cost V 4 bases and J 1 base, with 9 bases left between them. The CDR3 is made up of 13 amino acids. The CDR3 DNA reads TGTGCCAGCAGCCCGGCAGATTCCTACGAGCAGTACTTC. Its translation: CASSPADSYEQYF. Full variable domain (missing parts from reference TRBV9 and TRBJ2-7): DSGVTQTPKHLITATGQRVTLRCSPRSGDLSVYWYQQSLDQGLQFLIQYYNGEERAKGNILERFSAQQFPDLHSELNLSSLELGDSALYFCASSPADSYEQYFGPGTRLTVT.

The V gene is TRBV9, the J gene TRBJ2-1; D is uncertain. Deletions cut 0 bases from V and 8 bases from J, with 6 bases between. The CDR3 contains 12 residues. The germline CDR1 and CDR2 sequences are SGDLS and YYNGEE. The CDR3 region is CASSVERHEQFF. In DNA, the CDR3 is TGTGCCAGCAGCGTAGAGCGACATGAGCAGTTCTTC.

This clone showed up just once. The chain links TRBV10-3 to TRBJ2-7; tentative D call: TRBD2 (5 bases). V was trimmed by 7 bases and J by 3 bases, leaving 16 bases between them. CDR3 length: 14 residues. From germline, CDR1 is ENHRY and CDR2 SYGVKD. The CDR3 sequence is CAITGAENSYEQYF. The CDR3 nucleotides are TGTGCCATCACCGGAGCGGAGAACAGCTACGAGCAGTACTTC.

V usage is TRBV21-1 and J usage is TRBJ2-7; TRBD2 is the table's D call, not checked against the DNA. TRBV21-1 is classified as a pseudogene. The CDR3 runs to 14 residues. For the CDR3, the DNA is TGTGCCAGCAGCAAAGGTGAAGGGAGCGTCGAGCAGTACTTC. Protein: CASSKGEGSVEQYF.

The CDR3 spells CASSVGGSRQPQHF. DNA of the CDR3: TGTGCCAGCAGCGTAGGAGGGTCACGTCAGCCCCAGCATTTT. This sequence joins TRBV9 and TRBJ1-5; no clear D. The germline V gene encodes CDR1 SGDLS and CDR2 YYNGEE. Trimming removed 0 bases from V and 6 bases from J, with 10 bases in between. The CDR3 loop spans 14 amino acids.

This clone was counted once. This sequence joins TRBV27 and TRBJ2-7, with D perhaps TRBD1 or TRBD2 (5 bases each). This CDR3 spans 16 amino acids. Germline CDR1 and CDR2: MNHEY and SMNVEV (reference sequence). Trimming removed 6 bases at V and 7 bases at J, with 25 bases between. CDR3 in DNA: TGTGCCAGCAGCCTCATGTTGGGGCCGGGGCTGGGGGAGCAGTACTTC. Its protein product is CASSLMLGPGLGEQYF.

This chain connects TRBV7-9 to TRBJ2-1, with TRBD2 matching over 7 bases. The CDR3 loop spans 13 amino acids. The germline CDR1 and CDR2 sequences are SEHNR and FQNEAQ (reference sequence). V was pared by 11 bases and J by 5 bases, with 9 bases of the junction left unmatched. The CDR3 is CAGTTGGNNEQFF. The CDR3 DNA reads TGTGCCGGAACTACCGGGGGGAACAATGAGCAGTTCTTC.

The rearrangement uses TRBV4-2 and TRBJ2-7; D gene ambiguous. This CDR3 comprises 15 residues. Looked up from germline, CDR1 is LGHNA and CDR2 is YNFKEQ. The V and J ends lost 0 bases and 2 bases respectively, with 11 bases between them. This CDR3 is CASSQDPTDTYEQYF. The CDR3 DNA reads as TGTGCCAGCAGCCAAGATCCGACTGATACCTACGAGCAGTACTTC.

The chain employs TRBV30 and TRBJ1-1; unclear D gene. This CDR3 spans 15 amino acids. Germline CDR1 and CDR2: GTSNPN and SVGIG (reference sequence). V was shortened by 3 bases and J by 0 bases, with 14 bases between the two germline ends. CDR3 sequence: CAWRTNSVMNTEAFF. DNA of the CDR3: TGTGCCTGGAGGACTAACTCTGTGATGAACACTGAAGCTTTCTTT.

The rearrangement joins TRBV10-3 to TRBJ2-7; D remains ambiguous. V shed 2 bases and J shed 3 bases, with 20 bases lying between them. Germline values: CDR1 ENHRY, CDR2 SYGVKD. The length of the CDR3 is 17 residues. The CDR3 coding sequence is TGTGCCATCAGTGAGAACCACAGAGATCCAAGCAACTACGAGCAGTACTTC. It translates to CAISENHRDPSNYEQYF.

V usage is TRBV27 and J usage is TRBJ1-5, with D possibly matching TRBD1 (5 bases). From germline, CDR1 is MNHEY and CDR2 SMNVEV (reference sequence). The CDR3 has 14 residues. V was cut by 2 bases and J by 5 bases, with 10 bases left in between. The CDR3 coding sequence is TGTGCCAGCAGTTTAATGGGGGGGGATCAGCCCCAGCATTTT. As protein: CASSLMGGDQPQHF.

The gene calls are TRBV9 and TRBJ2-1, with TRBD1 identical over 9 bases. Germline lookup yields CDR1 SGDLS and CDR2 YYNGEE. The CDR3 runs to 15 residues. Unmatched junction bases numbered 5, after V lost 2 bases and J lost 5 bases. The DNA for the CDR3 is TGTGCCAGCAGCGTGTGGGACAGGGAAGACAATGAGCAGTTCTTC. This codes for CASSVWDREDNEQFF.

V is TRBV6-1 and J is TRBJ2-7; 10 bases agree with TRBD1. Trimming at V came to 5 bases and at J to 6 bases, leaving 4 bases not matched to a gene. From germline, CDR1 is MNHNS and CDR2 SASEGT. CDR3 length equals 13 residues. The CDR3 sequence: CASSTGTGAEQYF. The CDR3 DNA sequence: TGTGCCAGCAGTACCGGGACAGGGGCCGAGCAGTACTTC.

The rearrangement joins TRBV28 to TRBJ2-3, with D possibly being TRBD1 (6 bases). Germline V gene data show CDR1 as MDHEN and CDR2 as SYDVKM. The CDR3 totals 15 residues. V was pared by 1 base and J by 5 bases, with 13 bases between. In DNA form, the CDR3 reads TGTGCCAGCAGTTTATTCGGGTCAGGGGAAGATACGCAGTATTTT. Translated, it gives CASSLFGSGEDTQYF. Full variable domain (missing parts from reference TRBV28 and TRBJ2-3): DVKVTQSSRYLVKRTGEKVFLECVQDMDHENMFWYRQDPGLGLRLIYFSYDVKMKEKGDIPEGYSVSREKKERFSLILESASTNQTSMYLCASSLFGSGEDTQYFGPGTRLTVL.

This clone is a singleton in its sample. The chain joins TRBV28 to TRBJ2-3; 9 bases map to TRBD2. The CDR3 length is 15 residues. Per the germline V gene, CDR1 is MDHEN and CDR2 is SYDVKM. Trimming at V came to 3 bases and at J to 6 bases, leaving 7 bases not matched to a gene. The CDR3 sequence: CASSLPWSGGDTQYF. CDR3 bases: TGTGCCAGCAGTTTGCCCTGGAGCGGGGGGGATACGCAGTATTTT.

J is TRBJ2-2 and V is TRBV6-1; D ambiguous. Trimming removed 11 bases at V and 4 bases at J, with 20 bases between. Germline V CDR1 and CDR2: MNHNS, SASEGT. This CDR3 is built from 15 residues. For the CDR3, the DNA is TGTGCCGGAAAAGGCGACCCCTCGGTCACCGGGGAGCTGTTTTTT. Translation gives CAGKGDPSVTGELFF.

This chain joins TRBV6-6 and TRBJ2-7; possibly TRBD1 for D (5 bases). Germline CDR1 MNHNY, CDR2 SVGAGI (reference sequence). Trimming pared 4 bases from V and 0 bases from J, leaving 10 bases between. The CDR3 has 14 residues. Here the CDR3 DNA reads TGTGCCAGCAGTTCGACAGCCCTCTCCTACGAGCAGTACTTC. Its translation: CASSSTALSYEQYF.

The CDR3 loop reads CASSSRDAYTEAFF. CDR3 bases: TGCGCCAGCAGCTCCCGGGACGCATACACTGAAGCTTTCTTT. This chain joins TRBV5-1 and TRBJ1-1; maybe TRBD1 (5 bases). CDR3 length: 14 amino acids. The V end was cut by 3 bases, the J end by 3 bases, with 12 bases between. From germline, CDR1 is SGHRS and CDR2 YFSETQ.

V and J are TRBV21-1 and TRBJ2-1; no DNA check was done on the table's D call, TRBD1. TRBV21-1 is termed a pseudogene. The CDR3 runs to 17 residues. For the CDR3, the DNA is TGTGCCAGCAGCAAAGCGCAGGACAGGGTGGCTCACAATGAGCAGTTCTTC. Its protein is CASSKAQDRVAHNEQFF.

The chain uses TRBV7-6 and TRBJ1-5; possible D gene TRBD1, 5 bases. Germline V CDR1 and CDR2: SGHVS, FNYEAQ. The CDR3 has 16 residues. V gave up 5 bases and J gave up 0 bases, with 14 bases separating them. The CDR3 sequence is CASSAGTAYSNQPQHF. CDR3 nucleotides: TGTGCCAGCAGCGCAGGGACGGCATATAGCAATCAGCCCCAGCATTTT. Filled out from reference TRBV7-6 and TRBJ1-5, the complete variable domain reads GAGVSQSPRYKVTKRGQDVALRCDPISGHVSLYWYRQALGQGPEFLTYFNYEAQQDKSGLPNDRFSAERPEGSISTLTIQRTEQRDSAMYRCASSAGTAYSNQPQHFGDGTRLSIL.